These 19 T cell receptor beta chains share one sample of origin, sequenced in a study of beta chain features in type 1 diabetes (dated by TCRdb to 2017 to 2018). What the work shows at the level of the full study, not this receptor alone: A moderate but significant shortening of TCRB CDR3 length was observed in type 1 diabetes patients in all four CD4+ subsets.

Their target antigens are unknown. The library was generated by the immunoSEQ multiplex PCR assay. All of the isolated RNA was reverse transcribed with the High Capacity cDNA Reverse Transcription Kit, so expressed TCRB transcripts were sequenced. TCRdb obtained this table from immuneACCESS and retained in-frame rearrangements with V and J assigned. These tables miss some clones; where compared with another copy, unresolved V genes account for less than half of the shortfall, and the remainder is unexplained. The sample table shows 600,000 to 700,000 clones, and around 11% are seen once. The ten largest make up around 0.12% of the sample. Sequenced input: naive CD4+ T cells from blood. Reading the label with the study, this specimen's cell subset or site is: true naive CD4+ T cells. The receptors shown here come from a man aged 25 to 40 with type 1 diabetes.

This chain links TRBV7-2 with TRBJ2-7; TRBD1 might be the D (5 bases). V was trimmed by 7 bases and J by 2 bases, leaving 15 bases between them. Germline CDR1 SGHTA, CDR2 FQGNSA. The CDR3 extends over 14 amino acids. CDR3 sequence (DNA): TGTGCCAGCACCATCTGGGGCCGAGCCTACGAGCAGTACTTC. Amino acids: CASTIWGRAYEQYF.

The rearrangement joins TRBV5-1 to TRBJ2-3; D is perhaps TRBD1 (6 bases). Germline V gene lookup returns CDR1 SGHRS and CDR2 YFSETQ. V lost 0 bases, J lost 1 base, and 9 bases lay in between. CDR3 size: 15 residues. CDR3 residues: CASSLAGAGTDTQYF. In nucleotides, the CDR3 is TGCGCCAGCAGCTTGGCAGGGGCTGGCACAGATACGCAGTATTTT.

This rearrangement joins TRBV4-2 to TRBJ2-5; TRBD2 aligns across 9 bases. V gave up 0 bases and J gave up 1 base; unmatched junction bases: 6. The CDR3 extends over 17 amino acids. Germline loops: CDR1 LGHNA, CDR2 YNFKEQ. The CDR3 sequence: CASSQEWGGGVQETQYF. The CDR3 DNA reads TGTGCCAGCAGCCAAGAGTGGGGCGGGGGGGTCCAAGAGACCCAGTACTTC.

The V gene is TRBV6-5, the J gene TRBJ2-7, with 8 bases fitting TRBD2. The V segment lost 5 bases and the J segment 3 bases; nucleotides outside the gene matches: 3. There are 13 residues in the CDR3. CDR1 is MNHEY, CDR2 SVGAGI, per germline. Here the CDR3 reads CASSLAGGYEQYF. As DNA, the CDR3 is TGTGCCAGCAGTCTGGCGGGAGGCTACGAGCAGTACTTC.

The CDR3 DNA reads TGTGCCAGCAGCGTTCCGGGACAGGGAGGATACGAGCAGTACTTC. Protein sequence: CASSVPGQGGYEQYF. This chain uses TRBV5-4 with TRBJ2-7; TRBD1 matches at 9 bases. With V trimmed by 4 bases and J by 4 bases, 9 bases remained unmatched. The CDR3 is made up of 15 amino acids. The germline gives CDR1 SGHNT, CDR2 YYREEE (reference sequence).

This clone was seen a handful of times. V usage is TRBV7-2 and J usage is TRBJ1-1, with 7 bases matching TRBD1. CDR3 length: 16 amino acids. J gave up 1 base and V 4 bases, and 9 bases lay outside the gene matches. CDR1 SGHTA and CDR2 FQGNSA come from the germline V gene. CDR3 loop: CASSSRQGRTNTEAFF. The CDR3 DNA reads TGTGCCAGCAGCTCAAGACAGGGAAGGACGAACACTGAAGCTTTCTTT.

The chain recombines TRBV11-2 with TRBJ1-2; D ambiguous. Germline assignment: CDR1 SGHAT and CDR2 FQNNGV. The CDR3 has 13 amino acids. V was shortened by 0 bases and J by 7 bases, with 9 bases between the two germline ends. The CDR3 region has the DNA TGTGCCAGCAGCTTAGAGGGTCCTGCTGGCTACACCTTC. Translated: CASSLEGPAGYTF.

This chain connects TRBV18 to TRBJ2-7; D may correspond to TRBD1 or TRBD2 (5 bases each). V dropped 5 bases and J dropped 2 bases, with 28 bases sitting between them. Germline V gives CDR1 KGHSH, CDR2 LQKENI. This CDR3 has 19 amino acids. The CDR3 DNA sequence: TGTGCCAGCTCATCTCAGCCGGGGACGCGAATACGGTTCACCTACGAGCAGTACTTC. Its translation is CASSSQPGTRIRFTYEQYF. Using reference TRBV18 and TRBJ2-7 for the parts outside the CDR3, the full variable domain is NAGVMQNPRHLVRRRGQEARLRCSPMKGHSHVYWYRQLPEEGLKFMVYLQKENIIDESGMPKERFSAEFPKEGPSILRIQQVVRGDSAAYFCASSSQPGTRIRFTYEQYFGPGTRLTVT.

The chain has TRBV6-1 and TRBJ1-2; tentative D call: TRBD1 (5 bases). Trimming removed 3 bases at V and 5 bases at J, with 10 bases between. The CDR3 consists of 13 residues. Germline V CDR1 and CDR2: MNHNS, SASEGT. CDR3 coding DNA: TGTGCCAGCAGTGACCAGGGTTGGTATGGCTACACCTTC. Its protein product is CASSDQGWYGYTF.

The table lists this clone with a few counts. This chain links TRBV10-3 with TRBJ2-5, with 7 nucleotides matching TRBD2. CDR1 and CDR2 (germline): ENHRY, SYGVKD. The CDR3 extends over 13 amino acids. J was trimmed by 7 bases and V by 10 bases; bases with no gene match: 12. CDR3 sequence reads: CATAGQGDGTQYF. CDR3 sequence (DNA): TGTGCCACAGCGGGGCAGGGTGACGGGACCCAGTACTTC.

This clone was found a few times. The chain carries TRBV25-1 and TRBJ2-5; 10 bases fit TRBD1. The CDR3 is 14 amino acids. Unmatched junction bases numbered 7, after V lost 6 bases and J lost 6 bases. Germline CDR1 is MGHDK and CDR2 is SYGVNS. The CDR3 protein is CASSRQGASKTQYF. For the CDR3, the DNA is TGTGCCAGCAGCAGACAGGGGGCATCAAAGACCCAGTACTTC.

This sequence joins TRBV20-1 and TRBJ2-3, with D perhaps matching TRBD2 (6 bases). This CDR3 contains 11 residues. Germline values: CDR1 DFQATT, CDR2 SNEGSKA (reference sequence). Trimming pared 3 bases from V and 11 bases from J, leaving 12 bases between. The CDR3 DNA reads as TGCAGTGCTAGTGGGGGGAGCAGGCAGTATTTT. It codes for CSASGGSRQYF.

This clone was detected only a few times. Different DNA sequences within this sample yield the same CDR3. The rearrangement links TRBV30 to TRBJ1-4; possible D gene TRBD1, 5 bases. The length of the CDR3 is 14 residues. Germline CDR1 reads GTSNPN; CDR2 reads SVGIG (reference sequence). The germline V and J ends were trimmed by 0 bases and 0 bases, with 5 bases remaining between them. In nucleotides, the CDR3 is TGTGCCTGGAGTGTAGGGGCAACTAATGAAAAACTGTTTTTT. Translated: CAWSVGATNEKLFF. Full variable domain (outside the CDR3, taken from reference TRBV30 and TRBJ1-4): SQTIHQWPATLVQPVGSPLSLECTVEGTSNPNLYWYRQAAGRGLQLLFYSVGIGQISSEVPQNLSASRPQDRQFILSSKKLLLSDSGFYLCAWSVGATNEKLFFGSGTQLSVL.

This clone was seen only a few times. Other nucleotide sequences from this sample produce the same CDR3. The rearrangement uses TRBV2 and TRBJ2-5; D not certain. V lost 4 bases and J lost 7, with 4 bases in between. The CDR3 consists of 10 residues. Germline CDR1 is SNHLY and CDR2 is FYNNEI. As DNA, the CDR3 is TGTGCCAGCAGTGCGGGGACCCAGTACTTC. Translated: CASSAGTQYF.

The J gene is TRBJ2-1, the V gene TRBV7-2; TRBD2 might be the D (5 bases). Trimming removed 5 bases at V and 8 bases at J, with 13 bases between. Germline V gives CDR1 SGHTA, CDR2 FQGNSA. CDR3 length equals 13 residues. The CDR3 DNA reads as TGTGCCAGCAGCCGTCGAGGGTTGGATGAGCAGTTCTTC. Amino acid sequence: CASSRRGLDEQFF. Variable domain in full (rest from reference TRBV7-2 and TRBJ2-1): GAGVSQSPSNKVTEKGKDVELRCDPISGHTALYWYRQSLGQGLEFLIYFQGNSAPDKSGLPSDRFSAERTGGSVSTLTIQRTQQEDSAVYLCASSRRGLDEQFFGPGTRLTVL.

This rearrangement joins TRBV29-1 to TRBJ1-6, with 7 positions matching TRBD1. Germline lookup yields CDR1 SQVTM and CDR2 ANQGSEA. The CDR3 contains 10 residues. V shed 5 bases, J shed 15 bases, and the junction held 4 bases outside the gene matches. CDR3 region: CSVLDRVLHF. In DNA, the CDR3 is TGCAGCGTTCTTGACAGGGTCCTCCACTTT.

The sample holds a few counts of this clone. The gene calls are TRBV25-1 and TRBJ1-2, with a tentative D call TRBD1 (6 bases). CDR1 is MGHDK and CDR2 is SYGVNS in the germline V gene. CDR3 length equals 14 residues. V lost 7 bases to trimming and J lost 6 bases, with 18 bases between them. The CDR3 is CASMTGHESDGYTF. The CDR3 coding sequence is TGTGCCAGCATGACGGGACACGAATCGGATGGCTACACCTTC.

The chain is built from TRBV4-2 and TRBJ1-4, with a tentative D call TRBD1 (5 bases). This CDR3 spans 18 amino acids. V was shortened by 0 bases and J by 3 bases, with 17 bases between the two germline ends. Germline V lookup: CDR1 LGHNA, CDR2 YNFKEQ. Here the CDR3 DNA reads TGTGCCAGCAGCCAAGATTTTTTTAAGCAGGGCCCTAATGAAAAACTGTTTTTT. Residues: CASSQDFFKQGPNEKLFF.

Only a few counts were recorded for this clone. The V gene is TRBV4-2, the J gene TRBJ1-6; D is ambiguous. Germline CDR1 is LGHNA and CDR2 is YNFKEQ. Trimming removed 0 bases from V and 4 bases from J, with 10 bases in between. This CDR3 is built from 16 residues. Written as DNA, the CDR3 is TGTGCCAGCAGCCAAGATAGGCCAGCTTATAATTCACCCCTCCACTTT. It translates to CASSQDRPAYNSPLHF.